This passage covers 32 T cell receptor beta chains from one sample sequenced in a study of cytomegalovirus exposure and HLA in healthy donors. Vbeta (60) and Jbeta (13) primers were used in the PCR. TCRdb's table, derived via immunoSEQ multiplex PCR, lists solely in-frame clones and lacks some. This table holds approximately 93,000 clones. Sequencing was performed on PBMCs. The receptor source for this set is a woman aged 25 to 45 in good health and CMV-seronegative.

The genes are TRBV10-1 and TRBJ2-1; D is uncertain. Germline CDR1 reads WNHNN; CDR2 reads SYGVQD (reference sequence). The CDR3 sequence is 15 residues long. Trimming stripped 0 bases from V and 9 bases from J, with 15 bases between. CDR3 bases: TGCGCCAGCAGTGAGTCGAAGTCCGCTCCGAGTGAGCAGTTCTTC. It translates to CASSESKSAPSEQFF.

The chain couples TRBV5-4 to TRBJ2-3, with 12 bases aligning to TRBD2. The junction had 4 bases not matched to a gene; V was cut back by 1 base and J by 4 bases. The CDR3 covers 16 residues. From germline, CDR1 is SGHNT and CDR2 YYREEE (reference sequence). The DNA for the CDR3 is TGTGCCAGCAGCTTGCTAGCGGGAGGGCCCGCAGATACGCAGTATTTT. This codes for CASSLLAGGPADTQYF. The full variable domain, completed using reference TRBV5-4 and TRBJ2-3, is ETGVTQSPTHLIKTRGQQVTLRCSSQSGHNTVSWYQQALGQGPQFIFQYYREEENGRGNFPPRFSGLQFPNYSSELNVNALELDDSALYLCASSLLAGGPADTQYFGPGTRLTVL.

The chain links TRBV5-1 to TRBJ1-5; perhaps TRBD1 as D (5 bases). The CDR3 is made up of 14 amino acids. Deletions cut 0 bases from V and 7 bases from J, with 11 bases between. Germline CDR1 SGHRS, CDR2 YFSETQ. The CDR3 loop is CASSLAGDGQPQHF. The CDR3 region has the DNA TGCGCCAGCAGCTTGGCGGGGGACGGGCAGCCCCAGCATTTT.

This chain connects TRBV29-1 to TRBJ1-2; 8 nucleotides align to TRBD1. Germline CDR1 and CDR2: SQVTM and ANQGSEA. This CDR3 is built from 12 residues. Germline trimming cut 7 bases from V and 4 bases from J; bases unmatched to any gene: 5. CDR3 nucleotides: TGCAGCGCGGGGACAGGTCTCTATGGCTACACCTTC. It specifies CSAGTGLYGYTF.

This chain connects TRBV2 to TRBJ1-3, with D hard to call. The CDR3 totals 16 residues. V lost 0 bases, J lost 2 bases, and 11 bases lay in between. Germline-derived CDR1 and CDR2 are SNHLY and FYNNEI. The CDR3 spells CASSEAGRRTGNTIYF. The CDR3, as DNA: TGTGCCAGCAGTGAAGCGGGCCGGAGGACTGGAAACACCATATATTTT.

The rearrangement uses TRBV19 and TRBJ1-2; D unresolved. The length of the CDR3 is 15 residues. Germline CDR1 and CDR2: LNHDA and SQIVND (reference sequence). V dropped 7 bases and J dropped 4 bases, with 19 bases sitting between them. DNA of the CDR3: TGTGCCAGTACCCTAAACCCGGATTCGGGCTATGGCTACACCTTC. As protein: CASTLNPDSGYGYTF. Based on the CDR3 plus reference TRBV19 and TRBJ1-2, the full variable domain is DGGITQSPKYLFRKEGQNVTLSCEQNLNHDAMYWYRQDPGQGLRLIYYSQIVNDFQKGDIAEGYSVSREKKESFPLTVTSAQKNPTAFYLCASTLNPDSGYGYTFGSGTRLTVV.

V usage is TRBV28 and J usage is TRBJ1-1; 7 bases agree with TRBD1. The CDR3 sequence is 11 residues long. Trimming cost V 6 bases and J 8 bases; bases outside gene matches: 3. The germline V gene has CDR1 MDHEN and CDR2 SYDVKM. CDR3 sequence (DNA): TGTGCCAGCAGCCAGACAGGGGAAGCTTTCTTT. This sequence encodes CASSQTGEAFF.

The rearrangement joins TRBV14 to TRBJ1-3; tentatively, D is TRBD1 (5 bases). The V and J ends lost 4 bases and 0 bases respectively, with 10 bases between them. Germline CDR1 is SGHDN and CDR2 is FVKESK. CDR3 length equals 15 residues. CDR3 region: CASSLTGYSGNTIYF. DNA for the CDR3: TGTGCCAGCAGCCTAACAGGTTACTCTGGAAACACCATATATTTT.

The chain links TRBV5-6 to TRBJ2-7; 9 bases line up with TRBD2. Germline V gives CDR1 SGHDT, CDR2 YYEEEE. With 3 bases clipped from V and 0 bases from J, the junction kept 4 bases outside the gene matches. The CDR3 contains 15 residues. CDR3 coding DNA: TGTGCCAGCAGCTGGTGGACTAGCGCCTCCTACGAGCAGTACTTC. Translated: CASSWWTSASYEQYF. Drawing the rest from reference TRBV5-6 and TRBJ2-7, the complete variable domain is DAGVTQSPTHLIKTRGQQVTLRCSPKSGHDTVSWYQQALGQGPQFIFQYYEEEERQRGNFPDRFSGHQFPNYSSELNVNALLLGDSALYLCASSWWTSASYEQYFGPGTRLTVT.

The V gene is TRBV25-1, the J gene TRBJ2-1, with D possibly being TRBD2 (6 bases). In germline, CDR1 is MGHDK, CDR2 SYGVNS. V lost 1 base and J 8 bases, leaving 15 bases between the germline ends. The CDR3 spans 15 residues. Written as DNA, the CDR3 is TGTGCCAGCAGTGAATCTCGGGGCGGGGTGTATGAGCAGTTCTTC. Translated: CASSESRGGVYEQFF.

This chain joins TRBV5-8 and TRBJ2-3; D may be TRBD2 (6 bases). Germline V gene lookup returns CDR1 SGHTS and CDR2 YDEGEE. Trimming stripped 2 bases from V and 5 bases from J, with 9 bases between. This CDR3 contains 13 residues. The chain's CDR3 is CASSFFGGDTQYF. CDR3 in DNA: TGTGCCAGCAGCTTCTTCGGGGGAGATACGCAGTATTTT.

This chain uses TRBV11-3 with TRBJ1-2; D unresolved. CDR3 length equals 13 residues. CDR1 is SGHNT and CDR2 is YENEEA in the germline V gene. V lost 5 bases and J 5 bases, leaving 12 bases between the germline ends. CDR3 loop: CASSAERGYGYTF. CDR3 DNA: TGTGCCAGCAGCGCAGAGAGAGGATATGGCTACACCTTC.

V is TRBV7-8 and J is TRBJ2-2; TRBD1 matches at 7 bases. J was trimmed by 1 base and V by 5 bases; bases with no gene match: 7. The CDR3 is 16 residues long. Per germline, CDR1 SGHVS and CDR2 FQNEAQ. DNA for the CDR3: TGTGCCAGCAGCCGGACTGGGACAGAGAACACCGGGGAGCTGTTTTTT. Residues: CASSRTGTENTGELFF.

V usage is TRBV7-6 and J usage is TRBJ1-6; TRBD1 is a possible D gene (5 bases). This CDR3 contains 17 residues. Germline CDR1 is SGHVS and CDR2 is FNYEAQ. V lost 0 bases to trimming and J lost 8 bases, with 17 bases between them. The CDR3 region has the DNA TGTGCCAGCAGCTTAGCGCGAGTGGTTCGGGGGGATTCACCCCTCCACTTT. This translates into CASSLARVVRGDSPLHF.

V gene TRBV15 combines with J gene TRBJ2-2, with 9 bases identical to TRBD1. The V gene's germline CDR1 is LNHNV and CDR2 YYDKDF (reference sequence). J lost 1 base, V lost 8 bases, and 8 bases had no gene match. The CDR3 totals 16 residues. CDR3 nucleotide sequence: TGTGCCACCGAACAGGGGGCGATCGGGAACACCGGGGAGCTGTTTTTT. It yields the protein CATEQGAIGNTGELFF.

The chain couples TRBV9 to TRBJ2-7; unclear D gene. Germline V CDR1 and CDR2: SGDLS, YYNGEE. V dropped 0 bases and J dropped 5 bases, with 9 bases sitting between them. The CDR3 sequence is 13 residues long. The CDR3 spells CASSVEQLDEQYF. The CDR3 bases are TGTGCCAGCAGCGTAGAACAGCTCGACGAGCAGTACTTC.

This rearrangement joins TRBV18 to TRBJ1-3, with 8 bases lining up with TRBD1. The length of the CDR3 is 14 residues. CDR1 is KGHSH, CDR2 LQKENI, per germline. The J segment lost 6 bases and the V segment lost 3 bases, leaving 4 bases of the junction unmatched. The CDR3 nucleotides are TGTGCCAGCTCACCGCAGGGGGCCGAAAACACCATATATTTT. Protein product: CASSPQGAENTIYF.

The chain carries TRBV2 and TRBJ1-1; D is uncertain. This CDR3 spans 13 amino acids. Trimming removed 4 bases at V and 2 bases at J, with 8 bases between. CDR1 and CDR2 (germline): SNHLY, FYNNEI. CDR3 amino acids: CASSAYPNTEAFF. The CDR3 nucleotides read TGTGCCAGCAGTGCCTATCCTAACACTGAAGCTTTCTTT.

The J gene is TRBJ1-1, the V gene TRBV7-3; TRBD1 might be the D (6 bases). This CDR3 is 14 amino acids long. V lost 4 bases and J lost 1, with 10 bases in between. Germline CDR1 is SGHTA and CDR2 is FQGTGA. CDR3 DNA: TGTGCCAGCAGCTCCCTAGGGGGGAACACTGAAGCTTTCTTT. It encodes CASSSLGGNTEAFF.

The chain recombines TRBV5-6 with TRBJ2-7; 9 nucleotides agree with TRBD2. Germline V gives CDR1 SGHDT, CDR2 YYEEEE. The CDR3 consists of 14 residues. V was pared by 7 bases and J by 4 bases, with 9 bases of the junction left unmatched. CDR3 in amino acids: CASHRRGGPYEQYF. As DNA, the CDR3 is TGTGCCAGCCATAGGCGGGGGGGGCCTTACGAGCAGTACTTC. Together with reference TRBV5-6 and TRBJ2-7, the CDR3 gives the full variable domain: DAGVTQSPTHLIKTRGQQVTLRCSPKSGHDTVSWYQQALGQGPQFIFQYYEEEERQRGNFPDRFSGHQFPNYSSELNVNALLLGDSALYLCASHRRGGPYEQYFGPGTRLTVT.

The V call is TRBV7-3, the J call TRBJ2-1, with TRBD2 matching 10 bases. Germline V gene sequence: CDR1 SGHTA, CDR2 FQGTGA. There are 15 residues in the CDR3. J lost 7 bases, V lost 3 bases, and 6 bases had no gene match. CDR3 in amino acids: CASSFGLADTNEQFF. CDR3 bases: TGTGCCAGCAGCTTCGGACTAGCGGATACGAATGAGCAGTTCTTC.

This chain connects TRBV28 to TRBJ1-1, with D perhaps matching TRBD1 (5 bases). V was cut by 5 bases and J by 2 bases, with 12 bases left in between. Germline V gives CDR1 MDHEN, CDR2 SYDVKM. The length of the CDR3 is 14 residues. The CDR3 is CASSIPRVNTEAFF. The DNA of the CDR3 is TGTGCCAGCAGTATTCCCAGGGTTAACACTGAAGCTTTCTTT.

The CDR3 is CASSRGAATGTSGGAAETQYF. The CDR3 DNA is TGTGCCAGCAGCAGGGGTGCAGCGACCGGGACTAGCGGGGGGGCCGCAGAGACCCAGTACTTC. This chain links TRBV9 with TRBJ2-5; 16 bases agree with TRBD2. The J segment lost 4 bases and the V segment lost 4 bases, leaving 19 bases of the junction unmatched. Per the germline V gene, CDR1 is SGDLS and CDR2 is YYNGEE. This CDR3 spans 21 amino acids.

The genes are TRBV5-6 and TRBJ1-2, with unresolved D. Looked up from germline, CDR1 is SGHDT and CDR2 is YYEEEE. There are 15 residues in the CDR3. Trimming stripped 0 bases from V and 4 bases from J, with 13 bases between. The CDR3, as DNA: TGTGCCAGCAGCTTGGCCGGTGGGGAGAGCTATGGCTACACCTTC. Its protein is CASSLAGGESYGYTF.

The chain has TRBV7-3 and TRBJ2-1; the D gene is possibly TRBD2 (6 bases). From germline, CDR1 is SGHTA and CDR2 FQGTGA. CDR3 length: 16 residues. V was shortened by 5 bases and J by 5 bases, with 19 bases between the two germline ends. The CDR3 sequence is CASSPNPGLTNNEQFF. In DNA, the CDR3 is TGTGCCAGCAGCCCGAACCCTGGACTAACGAACAATGAGCAGTTCTTC.

The V call is TRBV5-8, the J call TRBJ2-5, with D hard to call. The ends were cut back, 0 bases at V and 0 bases at J, with 6 bases in the middle. CDR1 and CDR2 (germline): SGHTS, YDEGEE. The CDR3 sequence is 14 residues long. CDR3 coding DNA: TGTGCCAGCAGCTTGGTCGGTTACCAAGAGACCCAGTACTTC. Translating it yields CASSLVGYQETQYF.

The chain is built from TRBV9 and TRBJ2-1; 8 bases line up with TRBD2. Germline trimming cut 6 bases from V and 4 bases from J; bases unmatched to any gene: 12. Germline V gene sequence: CDR1 SGDLS, CDR2 YYNGEE. The CDR3 loop spans 16 amino acids. For the CDR3, the DNA is TGTGCCAGCACCCAGGCGGGTAGCGGGATTTACAATGAGCAGTTCTTC. It specifies CASTQAGSGIYNEQFF.

The chain links TRBV7-9 to TRBJ2-7; TRBD1 is a possible D gene (5 bases). Between the trimmed V and J ends, which lost 7 bases and 2 bases, there was a span of 18 bases. Germline lookup yields CDR1 SEHNR and CDR2 FQNEAQ (reference sequence). The CDR3 length is 15 residues. The DNA of the CDR3 is TGTGCCAGCACCGAGTCGACAGCGAATCCCTACGAGCAGTACTTC. Translation gives CASTESTANPYEQYF.

The gene calls are TRBV6-5 and TRBJ1-2; 7 bases are shared with TRBD1. J gave up 5 bases and V 6 bases, and 9 bases lay outside the gene matches. CDR1 and CDR2 (germline): MNHEY, SVGAGI. This CDR3 contains 14 residues. In nucleotides, the CDR3 is TGTGCCAGCAGCCACAGGGGACCAGGTTATGGCTACACCTTC. Its protein product is CASSHRGPGYGYTF.

CDR3 residues: CASRNWGPNQPQHF. The DNA of the CDR3 is TGTGCCAGCAGGAACTGGGGGCCCAATCAGCCCCAGCATTTT. The chain uses TRBV28 and TRBJ1-5, with D perhaps TRBD1 (6 bases). CDR1 MDHEN and CDR2 SYDVKM come from the germline V gene. The CDR3 has 14 amino acids. V lost 6 bases to trimming and J lost 3 bases, with 12 bases between them.

The chain employs TRBV19 and TRBJ2-7, with 8 bases that match TRBD2. The CDR3 spans 15 residues. The germline V gene has CDR1 LNHDA and CDR2 SQIVND (reference sequence). Trimming removed 3 bases from V and 0 bases from J; junction bases left unmatched: 4. This CDR3 reads CASSMTSAYSYEQYF. CDR3 DNA: TGTGCCAGTAGTATGACTAGCGCTTACTCCTACGAGCAGTACTTC.

The rearrangement uses TRBV5-1 and TRBJ1-4; D ambiguous. Germline V CDR1 and CDR2: SGHRS, YFSETQ. The CDR3 has 11 amino acids. V was trimmed by 0 bases and J by 12 bases, leaving 6 bases between them. CDR3 amino acids: CASSLEGELFF. DNA for the CDR3: TGCGCCAGCAGCTTGGAGGGAGAACTGTTTTTT.